This T cell receptor (beta chain) was found in a study of T-cell memory formation after mild COVID-19. General study results and limits: Clones shrinking from day 15 to 85 showed even CD4/CD8 mixes; later expanders tilted CD4+. Pre-infection memory already had some responding clones, implying cross-reactive memory joined. Clones that contracted clustered mainly in CM and EM if CD4+ and in EMRA if CD8+.

This clonotype turned up a few times. No antigen is known for it. The CDR3 length is 18 residues. With 1 base clipped from V and 0 bases from J, the junction kept 10 bases outside the gene matches. Germline CDR1 SGHRS, CDR2 YFSETQ. TCRdb re-derived calls from the 5' RACE reads in MiXCR, one entry per CDR3 protein. This table has about 57,000 distinct CDR3 sequences, 12% appearing once. This receptor was identified in a man between 18 and 29 years old who had mild COVID-19 (a few samples of this study predate the infection). Cell type and time point are not known. Sequenced input: PBMCs or a T cell subset sorted from them (not recorded which). This chain uses TRBV5-1 with TRBJ1-5; 7 bases align to TRBD1. This chain's CDR3 is CASSLYPTGSNSNQPQHF. The CDR3 bases are TGCGCCAGCAGCTTGTACCCGACAGGGTCGAATAGCAATCAGCCCCAGCATTTT.